This T cell receptor (beta chain) is drawn from a study of CD8 T cells in ankylosing spondylitis. One entry per CDR3 protein, called by TCRdb with MiXCR from the 5' RACE reads. Of roughly 700,000 distinct CDR3 sequences listed, around 20% are singletons. This clonotype was seen a few times. Its matching antigen is unknown. The study's findings and limits: Seemingly characteristic of ankylosing spondylitis blood was a TCR beta motif consisting of about 8 highly homologous variants. Disease-linked clones displayed a CD8+ phenotype and appeared relatively rarely in peripheral blood. Several of the motif variants were reported before in synovial fluid and blood from reactive arthritis. There was reportedly significant enrichment of clones that were disease-linked in matched ankylosing spondylitis synovial fluid.

Trimming removed 6 bases from V and 6 bases from J; junction bases left unmatched: 13. CDR3 length equals 16 residues. Germline V gene lookup returns CDR1 MNHNS and CDR2 SASEGT. The chain links TRBV6-1 to TRBJ1-2; TRBD1 matches 10 bases. Material for sequencing was blood, either unsorted or a sorted T cell fraction (not recorded which). The TCR was taken from a male donor with ankylosing spondylitis. The CDR3 bases are TGTGCCAGCAGCTCCATCGGGACAGGGGCTAGAAATGGCTACACCTTC. It codes for CASSSIGTGARNGYTF.